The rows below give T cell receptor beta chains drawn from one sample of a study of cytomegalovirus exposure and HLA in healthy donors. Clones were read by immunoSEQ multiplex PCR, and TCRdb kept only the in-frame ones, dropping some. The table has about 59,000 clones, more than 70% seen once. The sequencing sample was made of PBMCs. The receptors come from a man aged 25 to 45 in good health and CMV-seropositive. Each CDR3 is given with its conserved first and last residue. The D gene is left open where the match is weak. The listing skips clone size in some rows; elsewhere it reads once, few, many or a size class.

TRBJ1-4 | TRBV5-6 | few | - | TGTGCCAGCAGCTTGAGTATGTTCGGGGAAACTAATGAAAAACTGTTTTTT | CASSLSMFGETNEKLFF
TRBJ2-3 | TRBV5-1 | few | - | TGCGCCAGCAGCTTGGCTCCGTTGTGGCAGAGCACAGATACGCAGTATTTT | CASSLAPLWQSTDTQYF
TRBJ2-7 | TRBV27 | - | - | TGTGCCAGCAGTTTAGCTCGGGGTGGCTACGAGCAGTACTTC | CASSLARGGYEQYF
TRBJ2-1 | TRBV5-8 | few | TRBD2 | TGTGCCAGCAGCCCGACTAGCGGGGGTATCTATGAGCAGTTCTTC | CASSPTSGGIYEQFF
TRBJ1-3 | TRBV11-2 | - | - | TGTGCCAGCAGCCCGCGGACAGACTCTGGAAACACCATATATTTT | CASSPRTDSGNTIYF
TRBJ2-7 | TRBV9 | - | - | TGTGCCAGCAGCTCCGGGACTGAACCCTACGAGCAGTACTTC | CASSSGTEPYEQYF
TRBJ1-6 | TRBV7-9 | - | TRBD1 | TGTGCCAGCAGCCCGCGGACAGGGGATTCACCCCTCCACTTT | CASSPRTGDSPLHF
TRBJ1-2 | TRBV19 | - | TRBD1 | TGTGCCAGTAGCGAAACGACAGGGCAGGTCGGATACTATGGCTACACCTTC | CASSETTGQVGYYGYTF
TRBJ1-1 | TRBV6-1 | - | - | TGTGCCAGCATAAGGGACATGGTGAACACTGAAGCTTTCTTT | CASIRDMVNTEAFF
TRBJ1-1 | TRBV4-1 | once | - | TGCGCCAGCTTAAACTCAATGAACACTGAAGCTTTCTTT | CASLNSMNTEAFF
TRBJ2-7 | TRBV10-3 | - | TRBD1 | TGTGCCATCAATGGCCAGGGGGCCTACGAGCAGTACTTC | CAINGQGAYEQYF
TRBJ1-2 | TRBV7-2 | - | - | TGTGCCAGCAGCAAAAGCCGGGTTTCTAACTATGGCTACACCTTC | CASSKSRVSNYGYTF
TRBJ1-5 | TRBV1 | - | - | TGCACCCCCAGATCCCGGGACAGAACATATAGCAATCAGCCCCAGCATTTT | CTPRSRDRTYSNQPQHF
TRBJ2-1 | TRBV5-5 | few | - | TGTGCCAGCAGCCCCAGTTATGAGCAGTTCTTC | CASSPSYEQFF
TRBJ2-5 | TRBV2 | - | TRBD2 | TGTGCCAGCAGGCGGAAGAGCGGGGGAACTCAAGAGACCCAGTACTTC | CASRRKSGGTQETQYF
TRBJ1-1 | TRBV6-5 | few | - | TGTGCCAGCGGTCGGGCAGGGGCCACTGAAGCTTTCTTT | CASGRAGATEAFF
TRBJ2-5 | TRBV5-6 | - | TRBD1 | TGTGCCAGCAGCCGAACAGGGGCGGAGGAGACCCAGTACTTC | CASSRTGAEETQYF
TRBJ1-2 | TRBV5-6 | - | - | TGTGCCAGCAGCGCGGACAGTCTCCTTTATGGCTACACCTTC | CASSADSLLYGYTF
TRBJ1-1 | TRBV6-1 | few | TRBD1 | TGTGCCACCCAGGGGGCGAGAAACACTGAAGCTTTCTTT | CATQGARNTEAFF
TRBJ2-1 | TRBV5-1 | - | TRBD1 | TGCGCCAGCAGCTTGGACGGACAGGGGGGCCCCTACAATGAGCAGTTCTTC | CASSLDGQGGPYNEQFF
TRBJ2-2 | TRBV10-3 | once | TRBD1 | TGTGCCATCAAAGGGGGCAGGGACACCGGGGAGCTGTTTTTT | CAIKGGRDTGELFF
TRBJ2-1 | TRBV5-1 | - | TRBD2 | TGCGCCAGCAGCTTGCGGGGGGACTACAATGAGCAGTTCTTC | CASSLRGDYNEQFF
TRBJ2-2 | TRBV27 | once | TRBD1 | TGTGCCAGCTCACGTAGGACAGGAGTCACCGGGGAGCTGTTTTTT | CASSRRTGVTGELFF
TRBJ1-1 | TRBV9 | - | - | TGTGCCAGCACACCGGGACACTTGAACACTGAAGCTTTCTTT | CASTPGHLNTEAFF
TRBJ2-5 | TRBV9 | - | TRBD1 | TGTGCCAGCAGCGTACTCAGGGGGCCTACGACAGCTAACTACCAAGAGACCCAGTACTTC | CASSVLRGPTTANYQETQYF
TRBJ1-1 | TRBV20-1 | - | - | TGCAGTGCTAGAGACAATGAAGCTTTCTTT | CSARDNEAFF
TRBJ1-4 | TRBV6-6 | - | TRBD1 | TGTGCCAGCAACGCCGGGACAGTAACTAATGAAAAACTGTTTTTT | CASNAGTVTNEKLFF
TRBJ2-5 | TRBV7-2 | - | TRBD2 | TGTGCCAGCGGATTAGCGGGGGGGTTGTATGAGACCCAGTACTTC | CASGLAGGLYETQYF
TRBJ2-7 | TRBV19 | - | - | TGTGCCAGTAGTATGAGTGAACTCGCCTACGAGCAGTACTTC | CASSMSELAYEQYF